The 6 T cell receptor beta chains below were found in one sample sequenced in a study of T cells after yellow fever vaccination. Each CDR3 protein is one row after TCRdb ran MiXCR on the 5' RACE reads. The sample has 500,000 to 650,000 distinct CDR3 sequences, about 12% seen once; the top ten hold under 15%. Sample: PBMCs, taken on the day of the yellow fever booster vaccination. Source of these receptors: a man aged 25 to 40 who received the YFV17D yellow fever vaccine.

This clonotype was detected ten times or more. V and J are TRBV7-9 and TRBJ2-3, with D perhaps TRBD1 (6 bases). The CDR3 length is 15 residues. Trimming cost V 6 bases and J 2 bases, with 15 bases left between them. CDR1 is SEHNR and CDR2 is FQNEAQ in the germline V gene (reference sequence). Here the CDR3 DNA reads TGTGCCAGCAGAGGCCACAGGGAACTCACAGATACGCAGTATTTT. Amino acids: CASRGHRELTDTQYF. The full variable domain, in which reference TRBV7-9 and TRBJ2-3 provide the parts outside the CDR3, is DTGVSQNPRHKITKRGQNVTFRCDPISEHNRLYWYRQTLGQGPEFLTYFQNEAQLEKSRLLSDRFSAERPKGSFSTLEIQRTEQGDSAMYLCASRGHRELTDTQYFGPGTRLTVL.

This rearrangement joins TRBV7-9 to TRBJ1-4; D is unresolved. V was trimmed by 5 bases and J by 12 bases, leaving 13 bases between them. Germline V CDR1 and CDR2: SEHNR, FQNEAQ (reference sequence). There are 12 residues in the CDR3. The CDR3 DNA is TGTGCCAGCAGCCCGGCCCCCATACAACTGTTTTTT. As protein: CASSPAPIQLFF.

This clonotype came up many times. CDR3 protein: CSASPFFTYQETQYF. DNA of the CDR3: TGCAGCGCAAGCCCCTTCTTTACATACCAAGAGACCCAGTACTTC. V and J are TRBV29-1 and TRBJ2-5; D call uncertain. Trimming shortened V by 7 bases and J by 0 bases, and 18 bases separated the two germline ends. Germline loops: CDR1 SQVTM, CDR2 ANQGSEA. The CDR3 sequence is 15 residues long.

The V call is TRBV28, the J call TRBJ2-7, with D possibly matching TRBD2 (5 bases). Germline V CDR1 and CDR2: MDHEN, SYDVKM. The CDR3 runs 11 residues. Trimming stripped 8 bases from V and 7 bases from J, with 12 bases between. CDR3 in DNA: TGTGCCAGCGGACTCACCCCAGAGCAGTACTTC. The encoded protein is CASGLTPEQYF.

This clonotype was found a few times. The J gene is TRBJ2-2, the V gene TRBV5-1; D is possibly TRBD1 (6 bases). The germline CDR1 and CDR2 sequences are SGHRS and YFSETQ. Trimming took off 6 bases at V and 1 base at J, with 13 bases between the two ends. The CDR3 spans 15 residues. The CDR3 reads CASTYPDRNTGELFF. The DNA of the CDR3 is TGCGCCAGCACCTATCCGGACAGGAACACCGGGGAGCTGTTTTTT.

This clonotype was seen a handful of times. J is TRBJ2-1 and V is TRBV4-3; TRBD2 matches 8 bases. Trimming cost V 6 bases and J 6 bases; bases outside gene matches: 10. Germline V gene sequence: CDR1 LGHNA, CDR2 YSLEER. The CDR3 totals 15 residues. The CDR3 region has the DNA TGCGCCAGCAGTCACCCCGGGACTAGGGCCAATGAGCAGTTCTTC. This translates into CASSHPGTRANEQFF.